What follows are 25 T cell receptor beta chains derived from one specimen sequenced in a study of Graves' ophthalmopathy and Graves' hyperthyroidism. From RNA, the CDR3 regions of TCR beta chains were amplified and sequenced. Following a first-round RT-PCR that used HTBI primers, a second-round multiplex PCR was carried out. One entry per CDR3 protein results from TCRdb running MiXCR on the multiplex PCR reads. The top ten hold over 2.5% of the sample, which has about 660,000 distinct CDR3 sequences, about 40% seen once. The specimen was peripheral blood. All receptors derive from an adult man with Graves' ophthalmopathy.

This clonotype was detected a few times. The chain carries TRBV7-2 and TRBJ1-1; 9 bases match TRBD1. V was pared by 5 bases and J by 9 bases, with 10 bases of the junction left unmatched. The CDR3 has 14 residues. Germline assignment: CDR1 SGHTA and CDR2 FQGNSA. CDR3 in amino acids: CASSRVQGAEQAFF. CDR3 in DNA: TGTGCCAGCAGCAGAGTACAGGGGGCCGAACAAGCTTTCTTT. Variable domain in full (rest from reference TRBV7-2 and TRBJ1-1): GAGVSQSPSNKVTEKGKDVELRCDPISGHTALYWYRQSLGQGLEFLIYFQGNSAPDKSGLPSDRFSAERTGGSVSTLTIQRTQQEDSAVYLCASSRVQGAEQAFFGQGTRLTVV.

The chain has TRBV10-2 and TRBJ1-4, with 8 bases lining up with TRBD1. Germline trimming cut 4 bases from V and 5 bases from J; bases unmatched to any gene: 15. The CDR3 has 18 residues. The germline CDR1 and CDR2 sequences are WSHSY and SAAADI. The CDR3 protein is CASSVRGRGLRENEKLFF. The CDR3 nucleotides are TGCGCCAGCAGTGTGAGGGGCAGGGGGCTTCGGGAGAATGAAAAACTGTTTTTT.

Many counts were recorded for this clonotype. The rearrangement joins TRBV25-1 to TRBJ1-5; 7 bases fit TRBD1. The junction had 4 bases not matched to a gene; V was cut back by 5 bases and J by 3 bases. Germline-derived CDR1 and CDR2 are MGHDK and SYGVNS. This CDR3 has 14 residues. The CDR3 is CASSYGQVNQPQHF. The CDR3 nucleotides are TGTGCCAGCAGTTATGGACAGGTCAATCAGCCCCAGCATTTT.

This chain links TRBV2 with TRBJ1-2; possible D gene TRBD1, 6 bases. The length of the CDR3 is 22 residues. V shed 7 bases and J shed 2 bases, with 38 bases lying between them. The germline CDR1 and CDR2 sequences are SNHLY and FYNNEI. The CDR3, as DNA: TGTGCCAGCATTAAGGGGGATCTTTGGGGGGACTTGCCCCCGAGAACAAACTATGGCTACACCTTC. This sequence encodes CASIKGDLWGDLPPRTNYGYTF. The whole variable domain, filled in from reference TRBV2 and TRBJ1-2, reads EPEVTQTPSHQVTQMGQEVILRCVPISNHLYFYWYRQILGQKVEFLVSFYNNEISEKSEIFDDQFSVERPDGSNFTLKIRSTKLEDSAMYFCASIKGDLWGDLPPRTNYGYTFGSGTRLTVV.

As to this clonotype: Since a much larger clone is just one base distant, this may be a read error. Here the CDR3 omits its conserved ending phenylalanine or tryptophan, so a read error is the likely source. The chain couples TRBV3-1 to TRBJ1-1; D is perhaps TRBD1 (6 bases). The V end lost 3 bases, the J end lost 6 bases, and 11 bases lay between the germline ends. There are 13 residues in the CDR3. The V gene's germline CDR1 is LGHDT and CDR2 YNNKEL (reference sequence). This CDR3 is CASSQGASSEAFL. As DNA, the CDR3 is TGTGCCAGCAGCCAGGGGGCCTCGTCTGAAGCTTTCCTT.

V gene TRBV7-8 combines with J gene TRBJ2-2; 13 nucleotides line up with TRBD2. Germline values: CDR1 SGHVS, CDR2 FQNEAQ. This CDR3 is built from 18 residues. After removal of 5 bases from V and 4 bases from J, the junction contained 10 bases not matched to a gene. CDR3: CASSPRSTSGRGTGELFF. The CDR3 bases are TGTGCCAGCAGCCCCCGATCCACTAGCGGGAGGGGCACCGGGGAGCTGTTTTTT.

The J gene is TRBJ2-1, the V gene TRBV25-1, with a tentative D call TRBD2 (6 bases). Per the germline V gene, CDR1 is MGHDK and CDR2 is SYGVNS. V was trimmed by 3 bases and J by 4 bases, leaving 19 bases between them. CDR3 length: 17 residues. This CDR3 reads CASSDKLEGPPYNEQFF. The CDR3 DNA reads as TGTGCCAGCAGTGACAAGTTGGAGGGTCCTCCGTACAATGAGCAGTTCTTC.

This clonotype was detected many times. The rearrangement links TRBV20-1 to TRBJ1-2; D uncertain. The CDR3 length is 14 residues. Trimming pared 0 bases from V and 4 bases from J, leaving 12 bases between. CDR1 and CDR2 (germline): DFQATT, SNEGSKA (reference sequence). The CDR3 nucleotides read TGCAGTGCTAGAGATTTGGGCAGGACCTATGGCTACACCTTC. Its translation: CSARDLGRTYGYTF.

CDR3 loop: CASSPPGNYEQYF. The CDR3 DNA reads TGTGCCAGCTCACCACCGGGAAACTACGAGCAGTACTTC. The chain joins TRBV7-2 to TRBJ2-7, with a tentative D call TRBD2 (5 bases). Trimming took 8 bases from V and 3 from J, leaving 14 bases between them. Germline CDR1 SGHTA, CDR2 FQGNSA. The CDR3 runs to 13 residues. Based on the CDR3 plus reference TRBV7-2 and TRBJ2-7, the full variable domain is GAGVSQSPSNKVTEKGKDVELRCDPISGHTALYWYRQSLGQGLEFLIYFQGNSAPDKSGLPSDRFSAERTGGSVSTLTIQRTQQEDSAVYLCASSPPGNYEQYFGPGTRLTVT.

In its sample, this clonotype was seen many times. This chain links TRBV7-7 with TRBJ2-5, with TRBD1 identical over 9 bases. This CDR3 spans 14 amino acids. The germline V gene has CDR1 SSHAT and CDR2 FNYEAQ (reference sequence). Losses at the gene ends were 4 bases for V and 5 bases for J; bases not matched to a gene: 5. DNA of the CDR3: TGTGCCAGCAGCTCGGGACAGGGACCTGAGACCCAGTACTTC. It yields the protein CASSSGQGPETQYF. The full variable domain, rest sourced from reference TRBV7-7 and TRBJ2-5, is GAGVSQSPRYKVTKRGQDVTLRCDPISSHATLYWYQQALGQGPEFLTYFNYEAQPDKSGLPSDRFSAERPEGSISTLTIQRTEQRDSAMYRCASSSGQGPETQYFGPGTRLLVL.

This clonotype has a count of ten or more. This chain links TRBV12-3 or TRBV12-4 with TRBJ2-7, with unresolved D. V was pared by 8 bases and J by 3 bases, with 5 bases between. The CDR3 contains 10 residues. The CDR3 loop is CASQRYEQYF. The CDR3 nucleotides read TGTGCCAGCCAACGCTACGAGCAGTACTTC.

V usage is TRBV20-1 and J usage is TRBJ2-5; D is undetermined. Per the germline V gene, CDR1 is DFQATT and CDR2 is SNEGSKA (reference sequence). The V gene lost 4 bases and the J gene lost 9 bases, with 15 bases spanning the gap. The CDR3 has 12 residues. This chain's CDR3 is CSAKVGNQPQYF. CDR3 nucleotide sequence: TGCAGTGCTAAGGTCGGCAATCAGCCCCAGTACTTC.

This clonotype was recorded once. The genes are TRBV20-1 and TRBJ1-4; no firm D call. Looked up from germline, CDR1 is DFQATT and CDR2 is SNEGSKA (reference sequence). There are 10 residues in the CDR3. Trimming took off 6 bases at V and 16 bases at J, with 15 bases between the two ends. Here the CDR3 DNA reads TGCAGTGCCCCGGGTTGGTTGTCGTTTTTT. This sequence encodes CSAPGWLSFF.

This clonotype appeared many times. The rearrangement joins TRBV7-9 to TRBJ1-4; D call uncertain. Germline V gene sequence: CDR1 SEHNR, CDR2 FQNEAQ (reference sequence). Trimming removed 1 base from V and 0 bases from J, with 6 bases in between. This CDR3 contains 15 residues. The CDR3, as DNA: TGTGCCAGCAGCTTAGAGTCTGCAACTAATGAAAAACTGTTTTTT. Translated: CASSLESATNEKLFF.

The CDR3: CAISESGTGEGSPLHF. For the CDR3, the DNA is TGTGCCATCAGTGAGTCCGGGACAGGGGAAGGATCACCCCTCCACTTT. The chain uses TRBV10-3 and TRBJ1-6; 10 bases are a match to TRBD1. Unmatched junction bases numbered 6, after V lost 0 bases and J lost 10 bases. The CDR3 totals 16 residues. Germline V gene data show CDR1 as ENHRY and CDR2 as SYGVKD.

This clonotype has a count of ten or more. J is TRBJ2-5 and V is TRBV6-1, with no clear D. V was cut by 10 bases and J by 5 bases, with 11 bases left in between. Germline V gene sequence: CDR1 MNHNS, CDR2 SASEGT. The CDR3 totals 11 residues. Here the CDR3 reads CATTLAETQYF. CDR3 DNA sequence: TGTGCCACCACCCTTGCGGAGACCCAGTACTTC.

This clonotype was observed a single time. A much larger clone differs by one base, so this may be a read error. The chain carries TRBV7-9 and TRBJ1-2; 8 nucleotides align to TRBD1. This CDR3 comprises 14 residues. Looked up from germline, CDR1 is SEHNR and CDR2 is FQNEAQ (reference sequence). The CDR3 sequence: CAGSATGASYGYTF. CDR3 DNA: TGTGCCGGCAGCGCGACAGGGGCCTCCTATGGCTACACCTTC.

This clonotype was counted at least ten times. Since a much larger clone is just one base distant, this may be a read error. As the CDR3 is not closed by the conserved phenylalanine or tryptophan, this likely results from a read error. The chain has TRBV29-1 and TRBJ1-5; D is possibly TRBD1 (6 bases). CDR1 is SQVTM, CDR2 ANQGSEA, per germline. The length of the CDR3 is 13 residues. Trimming removed 7 bases at V and 3 bases at J, with 13 bases between. The CDR3 protein is CSAGDRDNQPQHI. The CDR3 DNA reads TGCAGCGCAGGGGACCGAGACAATCAGCCCCAGCATATT.

This clonotype was seen ten or more times. The J gene is TRBJ1-5, the V gene TRBV19; no definite D call. Germline CDR1 is LNHDA and CDR2 is SQIVND (reference sequence). V dropped 2 bases and J dropped 5 bases, with 7 bases sitting between them. The CDR3 extends over 13 amino acids. The CDR3 region has the DNA TGTGCCAGTAGTATATTCGATGATCAGCCCCAGCATTTT. Amino acid sequence: CASSIFDDQPQHF.

The chain has TRBV2 and TRBJ2-3; 10 positions agree with TRBD2. The germline gives CDR1 SNHLY, CDR2 FYNNEI. The CDR3 runs 15 residues. Trimming at V came to 4 bases and at J to 1 base, leaving 2 bases not matched to a gene. The CDR3 coding sequence is TGTGCCAGCAGTGTCCTAGCGGGAGGCACAGATACGCAGTATTTT. Its protein product is CASSVLAGGTDTQYF.

This clonotype was recorded a few times. This rearrangement joins TRBV20-1 to TRBJ1-4, with a tentative D call TRBD1 (5 bases). Trimming shortened V by 2 bases and J by 4 bases, and 11 bases separated the two germline ends. CDR3 length equals 14 residues. CDR1 is DFQATT and CDR2 is SNEGSKA in the germline V gene (reference sequence). The CDR3 reads CSARSGTYNEKLFF. CDR3 in DNA: TGCAGTGCTAGATCCGGGACCTATAATGAAAAACTGTTTTTT.

J is TRBJ2-5 and V is TRBV5-1; D remains unclear. CDR3 length: 13 residues. Trimming pared 0 bases from V and 9 bases from J, leaving 12 bases between. Germline CDR1 reads SGHRS; CDR2 reads YFSETQ. CDR3 coding DNA: TGCGCCAGCAGCTTGGCCGAGAATCAGCCCCAGTACTTC. It yields the protein CASSLAENQPQYF.

The chain links TRBV2 to TRBJ2-2, with D possibly being TRBD1 (5 bases). Trimming pared 4 bases from V and 3 bases from J, leaving 12 bases between. CDR3 length: 15 residues. The V gene's germline CDR1 is SNHLY and CDR2 FYNNEI. Written as DNA, the CDR3 is TGTGCCAGCAGTGCTGAAGACAGACACACCGGGGAGCTGTTTTTT. Translation: CASSAEDRHTGELFF. The variable domain in full, with the rest retrieved from reference TRBV2 and TRBJ2-2, is EPEVTQTPSHQVTQMGQEVILRCVPISNHLYFYWYRQILGQKVEFLVSFYNNEISEKSEIFDDQFSVERPDGSNFTLKIRSTKLEDSAMYFCASSAEDRHTGELFFGEGSRLTVL.

The sample holds many counts of this clonotype. The chain couples TRBV9 to TRBJ1-1; D remains ambiguous. CDR1 is SGDLS, CDR2 YYNGEE, per germline. This CDR3 has 14 amino acids. The germline V and J ends were trimmed by 0 bases and 2 bases, with 8 bases remaining between them. Here the CDR3 reads CASSVGGINTEAFF. CDR3 nucleotides: TGTGCCAGCAGCGTAGGCGGAATAAACACTGAAGCTTTCTTT.

There are many counts of this clonotype. The chain joins TRBV19 to TRBJ1-2; D may be TRBD1 (5 bases). The CDR3 loop spans 13 amino acids. V lost 3 bases and J 3 bases, leaving 8 bases between the germline ends. Germline loops: CDR1 LNHDA, CDR2 SQIVND (reference sequence). This CDR3 is CASSIDSYYGYTF. CDR3 sequence (DNA): TGTGCCAGTAGTATCGACAGCTACTATGGCTACACCTTC.